The T cell receptor (beta chain) described here comes from a study of PD-L1 blockade in urothelial cancer. About the study: Patients went on atezolizumab in about 2014, receiving 1,200 mg intravenously every 3 weeks. Median blood clonality was roughly 0.088, with tens of thousands of unique TCRs.

V gave up 1 base and J gave up 5 bases; unmatched junction bases: 5. The CDR3 covers 16 residues. Germline loops: CDR1 SGHAT, CDR2 FQDESV (reference sequence). A remark on this clone: The antigen remains undetermined.

Here immunoSEQ multiplex PCR was the method, and the copy in TCRdb shows in-frame clones only, minus some. Seen here are about 56,000 clones, about 85% observed once, and the top ten hold 15% to 18%. As to time point: pretreatment peripheral blood. Study-wide results and limits: Better survival was forecast by a pretreatment blood TCR clonality below the median.

This TCR was recovered from a man aged 65-85 years with urothelial cancer. This rearrangement joins TRBV11-1 to TRBJ2-2; 9 positions match TRBD2. The material was PBMCs, obtained around atezolizumab (anti-PD-L1) treatment. This CDR3 is CASSLGSGRRTGELFF. Written as DNA, the CDR3 is TGTGCCAGCAGCTTAGGTAGCGGGAGAAGAACCGGGGAGCTGTTTTTT.